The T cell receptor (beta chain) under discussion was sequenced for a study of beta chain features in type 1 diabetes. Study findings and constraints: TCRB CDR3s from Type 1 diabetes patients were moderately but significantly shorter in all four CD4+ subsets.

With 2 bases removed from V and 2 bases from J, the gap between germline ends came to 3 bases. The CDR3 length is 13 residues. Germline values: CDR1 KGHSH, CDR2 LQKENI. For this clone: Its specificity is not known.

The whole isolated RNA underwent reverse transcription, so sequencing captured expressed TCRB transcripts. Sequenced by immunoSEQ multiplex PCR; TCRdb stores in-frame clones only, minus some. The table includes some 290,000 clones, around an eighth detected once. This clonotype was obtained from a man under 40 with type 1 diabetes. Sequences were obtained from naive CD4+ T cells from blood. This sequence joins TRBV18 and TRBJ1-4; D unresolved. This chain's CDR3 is CASSPATNEKLFF. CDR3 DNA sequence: TGTGCCAGCTCACCAGCGACTAATGAAAAACTGTTTTTT. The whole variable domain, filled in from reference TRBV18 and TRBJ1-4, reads NAGVMQNPRHLVRRRGQEARLRCSPMKGHSHVYWYRQLPEEGLKFMVYLQKENIIDESGMPKERFSAEFPKEGPSILRIQQVVRGDSAAYFCASSPATNEKLFFGSGTQLSVL.